These T cell receptor beta chains were read from a single sample in a study of identical twins. Each CDR3 protein is one row after TCRdb ran MiXCR on the 5' RACE reads. The sample lists 120,000 to 150,000 distinct CDR3 sequences; around 3.5% were seen once. The sample taken for sequencing was memory T cells sorted from blood. Receptors originate from a man between 18 and 29 years old in good health. The CDR3 runs from the conserved cysteine through the conserved F or W. A D gene is named only where the DNA matches it firmly. Size values are once, few and many counts, or a class for expanded clones, and some rows have none.

clone size	D gene	J gene	V gene	CDR3 DNA	CDR3 protein
many	-	TRBJ1-1	TRBV5-4	TGTGCCAGCAGCTCCCCTGGGATTTTGAACACTGAAGCTTTCTTT	CASSSPGILNTEAFF
many	-	TRBJ2-7	TRBV7-2	TGTGCCAGCAGCTTTGCAGGGCCCTACGAGCAGTACTTC	CASSFAGPYEQYF
many	TRBD2	TRBJ2-7	TRBV7-2	TGTGCCAGCAGCTTAGCCGGGACTAGCGGCTACGAGCAGTACTTC	CASSLAGTSGYEQYF
many	TRBD2	TRBJ2-5	TRBV6-2/TRBV6-3	TGTGCCAGCAGTCCCCGGACTAGCGGGAGGGGAGAGACCCAGTACTTC	CASSPRTSGRGETQYF
many	-	TRBJ1-1	TRBV11-1	TGTGCCAGCAGCGTAGGACAGTTACGGAACACTGAAGCTTTCTTT	CASSVGQLRNTEAFF
many	TRBD1	TRBJ2-3	TRBV20-1	TGCAGTGCCCGAAATCCGGGACAGGGTGGATCTCCGCAGTATTTT	CSARNPGQGGSPQYF
-	-	TRBJ1-6	TRBV11-3	TGTGCCAGCAGCGAAAATACTAATTCACCCCTCCACTTT	CASSENTNSPLHF
many	-	TRBJ2-5	TRBV5-1	TGCGCCAGCAGCTTGCAAGAGACCCAGTACTTC	CASSLQETQYF
many	-	TRBJ2-1	TRBV24-1	TGTGCCACCTCAAGACTAGGTCGGGGAAATGAGCAGTTCTTC	CATSRLGRGNEQFF
many	-	TRBJ2-7	TRBV27	TGTGCCAGCAGTTTATACTGGTCCCCATCCTACGAGCAGTACTTC	CASSLYWSPSYEQYF
many	TRBD2	TRBJ2-1	TRBV7-7	TGTGCCAGCAGCTCATCCAGCGGGAGGGCCCACAATGAGCAGTTCTTC	CASSSSSGRAHNEQFF
many	-	TRBJ1-6	TRBV10-3	TGTGCCATTAAGACCCCCAATTCACCCCTCCACTTT	CAIKTPNSPLHF
many	-	TRBJ1-2	TRBV6-6	TGTGCCAGCAGTTACGTCCGGGGCTACACCTTC	CASSYVRGYTF
many	-	TRBJ2-5	TRBV3-1	TGTGCCAGCAGCCAAGGACAGGCTGGAGAGACCCAGTACTTC	CASSQGQAGETQYF
many	-	TRBJ2-1	TRBV7-6	TGTGCCAGCAGCTTAGAAGGACAGAGCTCCTACAATGAGCAGTTCTTC	CASSLEGQSSYNEQFF
-	TRBD2	TRBJ2-1	TRBV20-1	TGCAGTGCTAGGTCCCGACTAGCGGGTAAGGATGAGCAGTTCTTC	CSARSRLAGKDEQFF
many	-	TRBJ2-3	TRBV7-6	TGTGCCAGCAGCTTAGAGGTGGGAGCCGGCACAGATACGCAGTATTTT	CASSLEVGAGTDTQYF
many	-	TRBJ2-7	TRBV11-2	TGTGCCAGCAGCTTATCCCTGGGACTGGCCTACGAGCAGTACTTC	CASSLSLGLAYEQYF
-	-	TRBJ2-1	TRBV10-3	TGTGCCATCAGGCCGGGGCTTAAAACGGAGGACAACAATGAGCAGTTCTTC	CAIRPGLKTEDNNEQFF
few	TRBD2	TRBJ2-1	TRBV5-1	TGCGCCAGCAGCGTCTCCGGGACTAGCGTAAACAATGAGCAGTTCTTC	CASSVSGTSVNNEQFF
many	TRBD1	TRBJ1-6	TRBV12-3/TRBV12-4	TGTGCCAGCAGCCCCGGACAGGGTATTTCACCCCTCCACTTT	CASSPGQGISPLHF
many	-	TRBJ2-5	TRBV2	TGTGCCAGCAGTACTGACGGACAAGAGACCCAGTACTTC	CASSTDGQETQYF
many	-	TRBJ2-1	TRBV6-2/TRBV6-3	TGTGCCAGCAGTTACCTCGGCACTTACAATGAGCAGTTCTTC	CASSYLGTYNEQFF
few	TRBD1	TRBJ1-5	TRBV6-2/TRBV6-3	TGTGCCAGCAGTTTCGACGGGACAGGTCCACATCAGCCCCAGCATTTT	CASSFDGTGPHQPQHF
many	TRBD2	TRBJ2-3	TRBV20-1	TGCAGTGCTAGGGCTATTAGCGGGGCTACAGATACGCAGTATTTT	CSARAISGATDTQYF
-	TRBD2	TRBJ2-3	TRBV7-6	TGTGCCAGCAGTTTGCCCCCCGGTTTGCTAGCGGGAGCCCGAAGCACAGATACGCAGTATTTT	CASSLPPGLLAGARSTDTQYF
many	TRBD2	TRBJ2-2	TRBV5-1	TGCGCCAGCAGCGCTGGCCCTAGCGGAGACACCGGGGAGCTGTTTTTT	CASSAGPSGDTGELFF
many	TRBD2	TRBJ2-7	TRBV28	TGTGCCAGCAAAACTAGCGGGAGGGCGTTCGAGCAGTACTTC	CASKTSGRAFEQYF
many	TRBD2	TRBJ2-1	TRBV7-9	TGTGCCAGCAGCCAAGGGACTAGCGGATACAATGAGCAGTTCTTC	CASSQGTSGYNEQFF
many	-	TRBJ1-5	TRBV30	TGTGCCTGGAGTGTATCAGCTAGCAATCAGCCCCAGCATTTT	CAWSVSASNQPQHF
many	-	TRBJ2-5	TRBV3-1	TGTGCCAGCAGCCTGCTAGGTGGGACCCAGTACTTC	CASSLLGGTQYF
medium-sized	-	TRBJ2-2	TRBV2	TGTGCCAAAACGGGGGAGAACACCGGGGAGCTGTTTTTT	CAKTGENTGELFF